Listed here are 8 T cell receptor beta chains from one sample, sequenced in a study of shared clonotypes between healthy human individuals. Clones were read by immunoSEQ multiplex PCR, and TCRdb kept only the in-frame ones, dropping some. The table records 950,000 to 1,100,000 clones, approximately 68% of them present only once. The sample consisted of memory CD4+ T cells sorted from blood. Indicated subset: CD45RA-negative fraction. These receptors were collected from a man aged 18-30 years in good health.

The CDR3 DNA reads as TGCGCCAGCAGCTCCGGACAGGGGAATACCTACGAGCAGTACTTC. Encoded protein: CASSSGQGNTYEQYF. The rearrangement links TRBV5-1 to TRBJ2-7, with TRBD1 identical over 9 bases. The CDR3 length is 15 residues. CDR1 and CDR2 (germline): SGHRS, YFSETQ. Unmatched junction bases numbered 6, after V lost 3 bases and J lost 2 bases. The full variable domain, its missing parts supplied by reference TRBV5-1 and TRBJ2-7, is KAGVTQTPRYLIKTRGQQVTLSCSPISGHRSVSWYQQTPGQGLQFLFEYFSETQRNKGNFPGRFSGRQFSNSRSEMNVSTLELGDSALYLCASSSGQGNTYEQYFGPGTRLTVT.

Here the CDR3 reads CATGPNPWGQFF. The CDR3 nucleotides read TGTGCCACAGGGCCGAACCCGTGGGGGCAGTTCTTC. The chain links TRBV6-6 to TRBJ2-1, with D possibly TRBD1 on 5 matching bases. V was shortened by 10 bases and J by 12 bases, with 19 bases between the two germline ends. This CDR3 spans 12 amino acids. Germline-derived CDR1 and CDR2 are MNHNY and SVGAGI (reference sequence).

This chain joins TRBV5-5 and TRBJ1-3; perhaps TRBD1 as D (5 bases). Germline CDR1 is SGHKS and CDR2 is YYEKEE (reference sequence). V lost 3 bases and J 1 base, leaving 8 bases between the germline ends. The CDR3 runs 14 residues. The CDR3: CASSWGRSGNTIYF. The CDR3 DNA sequence: TGTGCCAGCAGCTGGGGCCGATCTGGAAACACCATATATTTT.

This chain connects TRBV5-1 to TRBJ2-1, with unresolved D. Looked up from germline, CDR1 is SGHRS and CDR2 is YFSETQ. The CDR3 contains 15 residues. Trimming stripped 4 bases from V and 0 bases from J, with 11 bases between. CDR3 sequence reads: CASSVLRSSYNEQFF. The CDR3 nucleotides read TGCGCCAGCAGCGTCCTCAGGAGCTCCTACAATGAGCAGTTCTTC.

V usage is TRBV6-5 and J usage is TRBJ2-2, with D uncertain. The germline V gene has CDR1 MNHEY and CDR2 SVGAGI. The V end was cut by 0 bases, the J end by 7 bases, with 6 bases between. The CDR3 is 13 residues long. The CDR3 DNA sequence: TGTGCCAGCAGTTACTCGCTGGGCGGGGAGCTGTTTTTT. Amino acids: CASSYSLGGELFF.

This clone was counted at least ten times. The rearrangement uses TRBV5-1 and TRBJ1-2; 9 bases line up with TRBD1. The germline V gene encodes CDR1 SGHRS and CDR2 YFSETQ. With V trimmed by 0 bases and J by 8 bases, 8 bases remained unmatched. This CDR3 region has 15 residues. CDR3 amino acids: CASSLAGGQGMGYTF. CDR3 nucleotides: TGCGCCAGCAGCTTGGCCGGGGGACAGGGTATGGGCTACACCTTC.

This clone was seen once. The chain recombines TRBV9 with TRBJ2-6, with D perhaps assigned TRBD1 or TRBD2 (6 bases each). This CDR3 is built from 17 residues. The germline V and J ends were trimmed by 10 bases and 2 bases, with 22 bases remaining between them. Germline CDR1 SGDLS, CDR2 YYNGEE. In nucleotides, the CDR3 is TGTGCCCGCAACCAAGGAGGGGGGAGAACTGGGGCCAACGTCCTGACTTTC. It codes for CARNQGGGRTGANVLTF.

The chain employs TRBV2 and TRBJ2-2; no definite D call. The CDR3 contains 15 residues. Per the germline V gene, CDR1 is SNHLY and CDR2 is FYNNEI. V was clipped by 6 bases and J by 2 bases, with 13 bases between them. CDR3 amino acids: CASRLASLNTGELFF. CDR3 nucleotides: TGTGCCAGCAGGTTGGCATCCCTTAACACCGGGGAGCTGTTTTTT.